This TCR beta chain was identified during a study of blood T cell repertoires in COVID-19. At the level of the study: Sites in the United States, Italy and Spain provided acute and convalescent COVID-19 samples. The analysed material was cDNA or gDNA that came from T cells, B-cell-depleted T cells, or PBMCs.

The CDR3 has 14 amino acids. J gave up 6 bases and V 6 bases, and 7 bases lay outside the gene matches. Germline assignment: CDR1 ENHRY and CDR2 SYGVKD. The authors' processing: Reference gene primer amplification in the assay estimated nucleated cell counts. Clones were sequenced by immunoSEQ multiplex PCR, and TCRdb holds only the in-frame ones, with some missing. The D gene and trimming were derived from the DNA, and the V and J assignments and clone size from that table. The sample holds 200,000 to 300,000 clones, roughly 87% seen once. This receptor was identified in a human donor in a cohort sampled during active COVID-19. The sample consisted of peripheral blood. V usage is TRBV10-3 and J usage is TRBJ2-2; 7 bases match TRBD2. The DNA of the CDR3 is TGTGCCATCAGGGCGGGAGACATACCCGGGGAGCTGTTTTTT. It yields the protein CAIRAGDIPGELFF.